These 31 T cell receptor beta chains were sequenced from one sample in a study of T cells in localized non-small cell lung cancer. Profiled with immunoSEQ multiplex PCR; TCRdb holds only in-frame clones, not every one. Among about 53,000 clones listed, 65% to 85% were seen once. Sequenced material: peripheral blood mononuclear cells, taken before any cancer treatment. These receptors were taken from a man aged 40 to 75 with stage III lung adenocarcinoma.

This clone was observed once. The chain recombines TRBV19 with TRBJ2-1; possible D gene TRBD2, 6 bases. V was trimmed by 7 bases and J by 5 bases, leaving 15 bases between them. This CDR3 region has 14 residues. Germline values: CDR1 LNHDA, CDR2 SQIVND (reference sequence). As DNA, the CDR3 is TGTGCCAGTATCCCGCCGGGAGCCCACAATGAGCAGTTCTTC. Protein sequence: CASIPPGAHNEQFF.

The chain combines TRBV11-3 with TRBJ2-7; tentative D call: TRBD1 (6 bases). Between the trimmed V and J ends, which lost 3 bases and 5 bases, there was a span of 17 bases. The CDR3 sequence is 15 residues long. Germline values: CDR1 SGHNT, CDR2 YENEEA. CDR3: CASSFGSQGIHEQYF. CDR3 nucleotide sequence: TGTGCCAGCAGCTTCGGATCACAGGGAATCCACGAGCAGTACTTC. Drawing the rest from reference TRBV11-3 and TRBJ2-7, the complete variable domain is EAGVVQSPRYKIIEKKQPVAFWCNPISGHNTLYWYLQNLGQGPELLIRYENEEAVDDSQLPKDRFSAERLKGVDSTLKIQPAELGDSAVYLCASSFGSQGIHEQYFGPGTRLTVT.

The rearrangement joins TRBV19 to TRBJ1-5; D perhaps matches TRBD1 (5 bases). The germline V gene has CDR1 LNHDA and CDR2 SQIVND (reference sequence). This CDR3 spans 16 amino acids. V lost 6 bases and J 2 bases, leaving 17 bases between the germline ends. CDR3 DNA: TGTGCCAGTAGGGAGGGGATTGGATATGGCAATCAGCCCCAGCATTTT. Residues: CASREGIGYGNQPQHF.

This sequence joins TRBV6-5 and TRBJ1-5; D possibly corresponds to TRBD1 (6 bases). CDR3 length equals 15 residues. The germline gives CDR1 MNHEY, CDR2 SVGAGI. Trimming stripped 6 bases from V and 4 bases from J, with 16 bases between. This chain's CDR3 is CASRPEGTQNQPQHF. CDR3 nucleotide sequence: TGTGCCAGCAGGCCCGAAGGGACACAGAATCAGCCCCAGCATTTT.

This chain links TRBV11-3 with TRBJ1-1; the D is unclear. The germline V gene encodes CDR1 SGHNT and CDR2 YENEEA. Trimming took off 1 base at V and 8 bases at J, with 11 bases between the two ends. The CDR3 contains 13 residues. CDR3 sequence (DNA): TGTGCCAGCAGCTTAGTACCGGATAGAGAAGCTTTCTTT. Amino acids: CASSLVPDREAFF.

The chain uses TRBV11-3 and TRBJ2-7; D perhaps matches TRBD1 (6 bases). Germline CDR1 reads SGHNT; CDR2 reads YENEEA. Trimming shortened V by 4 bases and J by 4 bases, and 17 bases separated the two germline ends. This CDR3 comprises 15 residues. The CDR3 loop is CASSSYRAHGYEQYF. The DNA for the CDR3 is TGTGCCAGCAGCTCCTACAGGGCGCATGGGTACGAGCAGTACTTC.

In nucleotides, the CDR3 is TGTGCCAGCTCACCAGGGGACAATGAGCAGTTCTTC. It encodes CASSPGDNEQFF. The rearrangement links TRBV18 to TRBJ2-1; no clear D. CDR3 size: 12 residues. Trimming removed 2 bases from V and 5 bases from J, with 4 bases in between. Germline lookup yields CDR1 KGHSH and CDR2 LQKENI.

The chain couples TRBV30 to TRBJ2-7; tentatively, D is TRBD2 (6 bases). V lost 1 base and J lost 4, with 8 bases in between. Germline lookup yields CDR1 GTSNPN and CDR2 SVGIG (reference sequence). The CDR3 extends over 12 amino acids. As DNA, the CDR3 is TGTGCCTGGAGTGCCGGGGGTTACGAGCAGTACTTC. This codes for CAWSAGGYEQYF.

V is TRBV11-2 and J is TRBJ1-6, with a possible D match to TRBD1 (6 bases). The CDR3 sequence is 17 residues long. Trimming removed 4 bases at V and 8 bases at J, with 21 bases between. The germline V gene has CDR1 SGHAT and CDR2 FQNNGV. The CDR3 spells CASSSRSRQDRDSPLHF. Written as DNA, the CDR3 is TGTGCCAGCAGCTCCCGGAGTAGACAGGACCGCGATTCACCCCTCCACTTT.

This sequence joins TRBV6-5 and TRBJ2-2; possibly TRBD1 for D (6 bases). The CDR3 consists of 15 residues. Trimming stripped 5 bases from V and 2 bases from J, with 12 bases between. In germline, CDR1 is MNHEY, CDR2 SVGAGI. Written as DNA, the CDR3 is TGTGCCAGCAGTCACGGACAGCCCAACACCGGGGAGCTGTTTTTT. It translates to CASSHGQPNTGELFF.

The CDR3 sequence: CASSGDLYSGANVLTF. The DNA for the CDR3 is TGTGCCAGCAGTGGGGACTTATACTCTGGGGCCAACGTCCTGACTTTC. J is TRBJ2-6 and V is TRBV2; weak D call: TRBD2 (6 bases). The germline gives CDR1 SNHLY, CDR2 FYNNEI. This CDR3 has 16 amino acids. Trimming removed 4 bases from V and 0 bases from J, with 10 bases in between.

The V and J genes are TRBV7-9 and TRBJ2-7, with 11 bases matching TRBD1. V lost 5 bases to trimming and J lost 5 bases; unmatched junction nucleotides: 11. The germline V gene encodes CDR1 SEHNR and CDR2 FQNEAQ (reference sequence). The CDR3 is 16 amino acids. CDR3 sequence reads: CASSHPGQGVMNEQYF. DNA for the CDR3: TGTGCCAGCAGCCATCCGGGACAGGGGGTTATGAACGAGCAGTACTTC. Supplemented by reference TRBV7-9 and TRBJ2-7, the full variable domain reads DTGVSQNPRHKITKRGQNVTFRCDPISEHNRLYWYRQTLGQGPEFLTYFQNEAQLEKSRLLSDRFSAERPKGSFSTLEIQRTEQGDSAMYLCASSHPGQGVMNEQYFGPGTRLTVT.

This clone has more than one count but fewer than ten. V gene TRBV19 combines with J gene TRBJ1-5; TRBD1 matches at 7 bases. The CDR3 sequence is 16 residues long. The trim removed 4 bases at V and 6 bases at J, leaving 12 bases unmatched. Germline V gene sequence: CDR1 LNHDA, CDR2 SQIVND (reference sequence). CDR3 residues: CASSTLGDSSTQPQHF. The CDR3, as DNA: TGTGCCAGTAGTACCCTCGGGGACAGTTCTACTCAGCCCCAGCATTTT.

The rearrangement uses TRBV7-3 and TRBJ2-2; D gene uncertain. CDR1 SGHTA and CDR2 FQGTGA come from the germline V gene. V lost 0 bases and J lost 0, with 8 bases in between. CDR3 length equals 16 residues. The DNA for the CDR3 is TGTGCCAGCAGCTTAACGCGGAACTCGAACACCGGGGAGCTGTTTTTT. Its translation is CASSLTRNSNTGELFF.

This CDR3 reads CASSPTGVEKLFF. The CDR3 DNA sequence: TGTGCCAGCTCACCCACAGGGGTTGAAAAACTGTTTTTT. V gene TRBV18 combines with J gene TRBJ1-4, with 7 bases identical to TRBD1. V was clipped by 3 bases and J by 7 bases; unmatched bases: 2. Germline V gene sequence: CDR1 KGHSH, CDR2 LQKENI. The CDR3 has 13 residues.

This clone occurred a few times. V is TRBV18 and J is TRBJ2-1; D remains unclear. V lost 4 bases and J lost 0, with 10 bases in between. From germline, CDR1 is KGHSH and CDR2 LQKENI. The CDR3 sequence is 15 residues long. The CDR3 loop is CASSLLQSSYNEQFF. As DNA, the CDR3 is TGTGCCAGCTCACTACTACAGAGCTCCTACAATGAGCAGTTCTTC.

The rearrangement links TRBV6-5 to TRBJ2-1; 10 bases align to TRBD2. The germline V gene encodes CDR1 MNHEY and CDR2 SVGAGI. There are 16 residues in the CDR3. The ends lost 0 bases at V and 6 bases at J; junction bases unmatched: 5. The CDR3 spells CASSYSFGTSANEQFF. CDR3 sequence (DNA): TGTGCCAGCAGTTACTCTTTCGGGACTAGCGCCAATGAGCAGTTCTTC.

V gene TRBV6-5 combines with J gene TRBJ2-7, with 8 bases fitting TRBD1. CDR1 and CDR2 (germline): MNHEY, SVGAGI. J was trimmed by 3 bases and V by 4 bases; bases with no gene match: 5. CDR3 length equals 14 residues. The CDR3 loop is CASSSGQGLYEQYF. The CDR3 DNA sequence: TGTGCCAGCAGTTCCGGACAGGGCCTCTACGAGCAGTACTTC.

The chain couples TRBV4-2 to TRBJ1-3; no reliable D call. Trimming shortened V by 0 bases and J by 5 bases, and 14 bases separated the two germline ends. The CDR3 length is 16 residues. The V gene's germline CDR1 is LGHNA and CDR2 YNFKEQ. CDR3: CASSQDLAGERNTIYF. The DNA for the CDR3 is TGTGCCAGCAGCCAAGATCTGGCAGGCGAAAGAAACACCATATATTTT.

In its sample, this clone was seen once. In DNA form, the CDR3 reads TGTGCCAGCAGTACCGACGGGTCGAGCACAGATACGCAGTATTTT. This gives the protein CASSTDGSSTDTQYF. V is TRBV7-3 and J is TRBJ2-3; no clear D gene. CDR1 and CDR2 (germline): SGHTA, FQGTGA. V gave up 6 bases and J gave up 0 bases, with 13 bases separating them. This CDR3 contains 15 residues. Using reference TRBV7-3 and TRBJ2-3 for the parts outside the CDR3, the full variable domain is GAGVSQTPSNKVTEKGKYVELRCDPISGHTALYWYRQSLGQGPEFLIYFQGTGAADDSGLPNDRFFAVRPEGSVSTLKIQRTERGDSAVYLCASSTDGSSTDTQYFGPGTRLTVL.

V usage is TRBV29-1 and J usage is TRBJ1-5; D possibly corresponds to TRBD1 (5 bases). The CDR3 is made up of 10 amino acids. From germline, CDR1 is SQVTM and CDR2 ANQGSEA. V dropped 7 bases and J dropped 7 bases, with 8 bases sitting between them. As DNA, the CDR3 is TGCAGCGCCAAGGGGCAGCCCCAGCATTTT. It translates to CSAKGQPQHF.

This CDR3 reads CAWDIGTSNHNEQFF. CDR3 DNA: TGTGCCTGGGATATAGGGACTAGTAACCACAATGAGCAGTTCTTC. This chain uses TRBV30 with TRBJ2-1, with 8 bases aligning to TRBD2. V lost 5 bases to trimming and J lost 5 bases; unmatched junction nucleotides: 11. The V gene's germline CDR1 is GTSNPN and CDR2 SVGIG (reference sequence). This CDR3 has 15 residues.

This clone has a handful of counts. CDR3 DNA: TGTGCCAGTAGTTCTCTAGCGGGAGGATCCTACGAGCAGTACTTC. This translates into CASSSLAGGSYEQYF. The chain employs TRBV19 and TRBJ2-7; 11 bases fit TRBD2. CDR3 length equals 15 residues. Germline CDR1 and CDR2: LNHDA and SQIVND (reference sequence). The V and J ends lost 5 bases and 1 base, in that order; junction bases with no gene match: 4.

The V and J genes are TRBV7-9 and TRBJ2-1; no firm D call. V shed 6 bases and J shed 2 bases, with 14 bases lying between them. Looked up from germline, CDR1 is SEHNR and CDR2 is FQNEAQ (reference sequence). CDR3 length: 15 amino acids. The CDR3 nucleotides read TGTGCCAGCAGTCTTGATCTCTACACCTACAATGAGCAGTTCTTC. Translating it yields CASSLDLYTYNEQFF.

DNA for the CDR3: TGTGCCAGCAGTTTACAGCCGGGAGGCCGACCGACCCAGTACTTC. Translated, it gives CASSLQPGGRPTQYF. The rearrangement links TRBV27 to TRBJ2-5; 7 nucleotides agree with TRBD2. Germline values: CDR1 MNHEY, CDR2 SMNVEV (reference sequence). The ends lost 2 bases at V and 7 bases at J; junction bases unmatched: 10. The CDR3 is 15 residues long.

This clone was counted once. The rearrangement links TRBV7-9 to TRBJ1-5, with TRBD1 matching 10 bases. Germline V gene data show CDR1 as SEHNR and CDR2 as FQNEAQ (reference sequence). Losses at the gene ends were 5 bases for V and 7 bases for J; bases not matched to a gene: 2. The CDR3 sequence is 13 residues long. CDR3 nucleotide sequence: TGTGCCAGCAGCGGGACAGGGGACCAGCCCCAGCATTTT. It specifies CASSGTGDQPQHF.

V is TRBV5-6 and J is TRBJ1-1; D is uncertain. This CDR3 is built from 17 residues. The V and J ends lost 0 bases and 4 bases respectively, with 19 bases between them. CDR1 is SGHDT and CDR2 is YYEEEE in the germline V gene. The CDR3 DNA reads TGTGCCAGCAGCTTGGTCGATGGGATTTTTAGTGTCACTGAAGCTTTCTTT. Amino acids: CASSLVDGIFSVTEAFF.

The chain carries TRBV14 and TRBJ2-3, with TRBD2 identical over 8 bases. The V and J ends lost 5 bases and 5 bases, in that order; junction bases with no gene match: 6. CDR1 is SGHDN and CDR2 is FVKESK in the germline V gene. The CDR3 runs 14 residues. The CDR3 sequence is CASSIGLAGDTQYF. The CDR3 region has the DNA TGTGCCAGCAGCATCGGACTAGCTGGAGATACGCAGTATTTT. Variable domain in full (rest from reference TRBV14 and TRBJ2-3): EAGVTQFPSHSVIEKGQTVTLRCDPISGHDNLYWYRRVMGKEIKFLLHFVKESKQDESGMPNNRFLAERTGGTYSTLKVQPAELEDSGVYFCASSIGLAGDTQYFGPGTRLTVL.

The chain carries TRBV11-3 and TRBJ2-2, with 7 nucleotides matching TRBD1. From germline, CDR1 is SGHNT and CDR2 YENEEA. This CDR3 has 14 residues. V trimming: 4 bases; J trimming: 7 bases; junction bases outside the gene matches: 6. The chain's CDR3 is CASSSGQAGGELFF. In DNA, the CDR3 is TGTGCCAGCAGCTCAGGACAGGCTGGCGGGGAGCTGTTTTTT.

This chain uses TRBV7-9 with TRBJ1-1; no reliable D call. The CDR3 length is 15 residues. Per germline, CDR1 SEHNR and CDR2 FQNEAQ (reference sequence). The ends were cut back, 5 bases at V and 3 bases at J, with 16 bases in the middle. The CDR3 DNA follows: TGTGCCAGCAGCCCTAGACGAGGGTTACACACTGAAGCTTTCTTT. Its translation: CASSPRRGLHTEAFF. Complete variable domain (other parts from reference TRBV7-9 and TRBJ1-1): DTGVSQNPRHKITKRGQNVTFRCDPISEHNRLYWYRQTLGQGPEFLTYFQNEAQLEKSRLLSDRFSAERPKGSFSTLEIQRTEQGDSAMYLCASSPRRGLHTEAFFGQGTRLTVV.

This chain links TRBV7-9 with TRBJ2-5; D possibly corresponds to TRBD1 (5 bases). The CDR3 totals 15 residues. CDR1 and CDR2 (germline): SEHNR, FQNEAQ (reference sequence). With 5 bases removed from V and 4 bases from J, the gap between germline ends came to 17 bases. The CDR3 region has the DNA TGTGCCAGCAGCCCTCTTCTAGGGGTGGGAGAGACCCAGTACTTC. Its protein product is CASSPLLGVGETQYF.